This is a list of T cell receptor beta chains from one sample in a study of CD8 T cells in ankylosing spondylitis. TCRdb recomputed calls from the 5' RACE reads with MiXCR, one row per CDR3 protein. The sample comprises some 840,000 distinct CDR3 sequences, about 11% of which are singletons, and 0.51% rests with the top ten. The specimen was blood, either unsorted or a sorted T cell fraction (not recorded which). Receptors originate from a male donor with ankylosing spondylitis. Both conserved end residues are part of each CDR3. Each record gives: clone size, V gene, D gene, J gene, CDR3 DNA, CDR3 protein. A D gene is named only where the DNA matches it firmly. Clone size appears in some rows only: once, few, many, or a class for an expanded clone.

clone size: NA; V gene: TRBV5-1; D gene: NA; J gene: TRBJ2-7; CDR3 DNA: TGCGCCAGCAGCTTGGTGGTAGCGGTCGGCGAGCAGTACTTC; CDR3 protein: CASSLVVAVGEQYF
clone size: NA; V gene: TRBV20-1; D gene: NA; J gene: TRBJ1-5; CDR3 DNA: TGCAGTGCTAGTGACCGACAGCGTAGCAATCAGCCCCAGCATTTT; CDR3 protein: CSASDRQRSNQPQHF
clone size: many; V gene: TRBV20-1; D gene: NA; J gene: TRBJ2-7; CDR3 DNA: TGCAGTGCTAGCCGGGACACCGAACCCTACGAGCAGTACTTC; CDR3 protein: CSASRDTEPYEQYF
clone size: NA; V gene: TRBV7-2; D gene: TRBD2; J gene: TRBJ2-5; CDR3 DNA: TGTGCCAGCAGTTTTAGCGGGGCCCAAGAGACCCAGTACTTC; CDR3 protein: CASSFSGAQETQYF
clone size: few; V gene: TRBV9; D gene: NA; J gene: TRBJ1-5; CDR3 DNA: TGTGCCAGCAGCCCAAATGGGGACGGCAATCAGCCCCAGCATTTT; CDR3 protein: CASSPNGDGNQPQHF
clone size: few; V gene: TRBV12-3/TRBV12-4; D gene: NA; J gene: TRBJ2-2; CDR3 DNA: TGTGCCAGCAGTTTCCCAGGGGCCTTCCCGAACACCGGGGAGCTGTTTTTT; CDR3 protein: CASSFPGAFPNTGELFF
clone size: NA; V gene: TRBV7-7; D gene: NA; J gene: TRBJ2-7; CDR3 DNA: TGTGCTAGCAGCTTAGAGATAGAAAACGGCGAGCAGTACTTC; CDR3 protein: CASSLEIENGEQYF
clone size: NA; V gene: TRBV29-1; D gene: NA; J gene: TRBJ2-7; CDR3 DNA: TGCAGCGTTGAAGGGCCTTTGGGGTACGAGCAGTACTTC; CDR3 protein: CSVEGPLGYEQYF
clone size: NA; V gene: TRBV20-1; D gene: NA; J gene: TRBJ1-5; CDR3 DNA: TGCAGTGCTAGGAGGCATAGTGTAGATCAGCCCCAGCATTTT; CDR3 protein: CSARRHSVDQPQHF
clone size: few; V gene: TRBV20-1; D gene: NA; J gene: TRBJ2-3; CDR3 DNA: TGCAGTGCTAGAGAAGCCTACACAGATACGCAGTATTTT; CDR3 protein: CSAREAYTDTQYF
clone size: few; V gene: TRBV5-1; D gene: NA; J gene: TRBJ2-7; CDR3 DNA: TGCGCCAGCAGCTTTGACCCAGGCAACTACGAGCAGTACTTC; CDR3 protein: CASSFDPGNYEQYF
clone size: NA; V gene: TRBV20-1; D gene: TRBD1; J gene: TRBJ2-7; CDR3 DNA: TGCACTACCCTCAATCAGGGGGTCTCCTACGAGCAGTACTTC; CDR3 protein: CTTLNQGVSYEQYF
clone size: few; V gene: TRBV20-1; D gene: NA; J gene: TRBJ1-4; CDR3 DNA: TGCAGTGCTAGAGATCCACTAACGAGCGAAAAACTGTTTTTT; CDR3 protein: CSARDPLTSEKLFF
clone size: NA; V gene: TRBV7-7; D gene: NA; J gene: TRBJ2-5; CDR3 DNA: TGTGCTAGCAGCGCAAGACAGCAAGAGACCCAGTACTTC; CDR3 protein: CASSARQQETQYF
clone size: many; V gene: TRBV4-1; D gene: TRBD2; J gene: TRBJ2-7; CDR3 DNA: TGCGCCAGCGGACTAGCCGACAGCTCCTACGAGCAGTACTTC; CDR3 protein: CASGLADSSYEQYF
clone size: many; V gene: TRBV7-2; D gene: NA; J gene: TRBJ2-7; CDR3 DNA: TGTGCCAGCAGCTTAGAGCACGTCTTCTACGAGCAGTACTTC; CDR3 protein: CASSLEHVFYEQYF
clone size: few; V gene: TRBV5-6; D gene: NA; J gene: TRBJ2-3; CDR3 DNA: TGTGCCAGCAGCTTGGAGCCCCGCACAGATACGCAGTATTTT; CDR3 protein: CASSLEPRTDTQYF
clone size: few; V gene: TRBV20-1; D gene: NA; J gene: TRBJ2-1; CDR3 DNA: TGCAGTGCTGGGGGGGCCGGATCCTACAATGAGCAGTTCTTC; CDR3 protein: CSAGGAGSYNEQFF
clone size: few; V gene: TRBV6-1; D gene: TRBD1; J gene: TRBJ1-6; CDR3 DNA: TGTGCCAGCAAATCCGGGACAGTTGGATGGCCCCTCCACTTT; CDR3 protein: CASKSGTVGWPLHF
clone size: few; V gene: TRBV27; D gene: TRBD2; J gene: TRBJ2-7; CDR3 DNA: TGTGCCAGCAGCCAGCGGGGTTGGGCGGAGGACCTCCCCCGTTACGAGCAGTACTTC; CDR3 protein: CASSQRGWAEDLPRYEQYF
clone size: many; V gene: TRBV4-3; D gene: NA; J gene: TRBJ2-7; CDR3 DNA: TGCGCCAGCAGCCAAGAACTCCTGAGGGACGAGCAGTACTTC; CDR3 protein: CASSQELLRDEQYF
clone size: many; V gene: TRBV5-1; D gene: NA; J gene: TRBJ1-1; CDR3 DNA: TGCGCCAGCAGCCCGGATACGGATAACACTGAAGCTTTCTTT; CDR3 protein: CASSPDTDNTEAFF
clone size: many; V gene: TRBV7-2; D gene: TRBD2; J gene: TRBJ2-3; CDR3 DNA: TGTGCCAGCAGCTCTAGCGGGAGGGCAGATACGCAGTATTTT; CDR3 protein: CASSSSGRADTQYF
clone size: NA; V gene: TRBV20-1; D gene: NA; J gene: TRBJ1-2; CDR3 DNA: TGCAGTGCTAGAGAGCGGGGGAACTATGGCTACACCTTC; CDR3 protein: CSARERGNYGYTF
clone size: few; V gene: TRBV28; D gene: NA; J gene: TRBJ2-1; CDR3 DNA: TGTGCCAGCAGTCCCTCAACTAGCAGCAATGAGCAGTTCTTC; CDR3 protein: CASSPSTSSNEQFF
clone size: few; V gene: TRBV12-3/TRBV12-4; D gene: NA; J gene: TRBJ1-2; CDR3 DNA: TGTGCCAGCAGTTTAAGGACGAGACGGGGCTACACCTTC; CDR3 protein: CASSLRTRRGYTF
clone size: NA; V gene: TRBV7-2; D gene: NA; J gene: TRBJ1-2; CDR3 DNA: TGTGCCAGCAGCTTTTACGGTTCGGGTGGCTACACCTTC; CDR3 protein: CASSFYGSGGYTF
clone size: NA; V gene: TRBV7-2; D gene: NA; J gene: TRBJ2-7; CDR3 DNA: TGTGCCAGCAGCTTAGCGGGAGGACCCTCACCCTACGAGCAGTACTTC; CDR3 protein: CASSLAGGPSPYEQYF
clone size: few; V gene: TRBV12-3/TRBV12-4; D gene: TRBD1; J gene: TRBJ2-5; CDR3 DNA: TGTGCCAGCAGTTTGGGGGACAGGGGGCTTCGAGAGACCCAGTACTTC; CDR3 protein: CASSLGDRGLRETQYF
clone size: NA; V gene: TRBV20-1; D gene: NA; J gene: TRBJ2-6; CDR3 DNA: TGCAGTGCTCCCCTCAACCGGGGGGCCAACGTCCTGACTTTC; CDR3 protein: CSAPLNRGANVLTF
clone size: many; V gene: TRBV20-1; D gene: NA; J gene: TRBJ1-5; CDR3 DNA: TGCAGTGCTAGAGCCGGGAATGGGGATCAGCCCCAGCATTTT; CDR3 protein: CSARAGNGDQPQHF
clone size: NA; V gene: TRBV20-1; D gene: NA; J gene: TRBJ2-1; CDR3 DNA: TGCAGTGCTATACGGGCGCCATCCTACAATGAGCAGTTCTTC; CDR3 protein: CSAIRAPSYNEQFF
clone size: NA; V gene: TRBV4-2; D gene: NA; J gene: TRBJ2-1; CDR3 DNA: TGTGCCAGCAGCCCAGGGGATGTTAATGAGCAGTTCTTC; CDR3 protein: CASSPGDVNEQFF
clone size: few; V gene: TRBV7-9; D gene: NA; J gene: TRBJ2-3; CDR3 DNA: TGTGCCAGCAGCTTAACTGCGAGCACGCAGTATTTT; CDR3 protein: CASSLTASTQYF
clone size: many; V gene: TRBV7-2; D gene: NA; J gene: TRBJ2-1; CDR3 DNA: TGTGCCAGCAGTCGTACTTGGGATGAGCAGTTCTTC; CDR3 protein: CASSRTWDEQFF
clone size: NA; V gene: TRBV18; D gene: TRBD1; J gene: TRBJ1-2; CDR3 DNA: TGTGCCAGCTCACCCAGACAGGGTTCCGACTATGGCTACACCTTC; CDR3 protein: CASSPRQGSDYGYTF
clone size: many; V gene: TRBV12-3/TRBV12-4; D gene: NA; J gene: TRBJ2-7; CDR3 DNA: TGTGCCAGCAGTTTTGAGGGAGGATCCTACGAGCAGTACTTC; CDR3 protein: CASSFEGGSYEQYF